Reported below is one T cell receptor beta chain. This sample stems from a study of blood T cell repertoires in COVID-19. The overall study: PBMCs, B-cell-depleted T cells, or T cells were the source of the cDNA or gDNA that made up the material.

Germline lookup yields CDR1 LGHDT and CDR2 YNNKEL (reference sequence). With 3 bases clipped from V and 4 bases from J, the junction kept 6 bases outside the gene matches. The CDR3 spans 15 residues. Using immunoSEQ multiplex PCR, the repertoire was profiled, and TCRdb retains in-frame clones only, with some absent. The sample contains around 79,000 clones, 83% of which appear only once. The clonotype was recovered from a woman aged 55-70 years with acute or convalescent COVID-19. V and J are TRBV3-1 (or the pseudogene TRBV3-2) and TRBJ1-5; 7 bases map to TRBD1. Source material: peripheral blood. The CDR3 reads CASSQAGTVNQPQHF. CDR3 nucleotides: TGTGCCAGCAGCCAGGCCGGGACAGTGAATCAGCCCCAGCATTTT.